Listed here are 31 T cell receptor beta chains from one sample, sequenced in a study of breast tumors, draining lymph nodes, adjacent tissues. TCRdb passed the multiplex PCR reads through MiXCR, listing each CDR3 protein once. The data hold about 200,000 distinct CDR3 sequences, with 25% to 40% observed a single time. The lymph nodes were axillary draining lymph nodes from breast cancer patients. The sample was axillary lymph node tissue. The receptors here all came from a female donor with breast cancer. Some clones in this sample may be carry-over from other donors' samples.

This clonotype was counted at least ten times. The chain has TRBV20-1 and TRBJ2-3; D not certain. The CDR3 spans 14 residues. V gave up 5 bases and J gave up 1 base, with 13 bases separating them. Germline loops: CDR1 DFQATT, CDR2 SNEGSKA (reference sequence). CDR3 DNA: TGCAGTGCTCGGTGGGTAGTTGGCACAGATACGCAGTATTTT. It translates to CSARWVVGTDTQYF.

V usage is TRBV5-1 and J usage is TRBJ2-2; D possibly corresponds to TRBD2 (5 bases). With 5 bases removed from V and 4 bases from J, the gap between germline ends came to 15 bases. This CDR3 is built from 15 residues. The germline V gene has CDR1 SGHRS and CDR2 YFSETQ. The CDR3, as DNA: TGCGCCAGCAGTTACGACACCGCGGGCACCGGGGAGCTGTTTTTT. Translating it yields CASSYDTAGTGELFF.

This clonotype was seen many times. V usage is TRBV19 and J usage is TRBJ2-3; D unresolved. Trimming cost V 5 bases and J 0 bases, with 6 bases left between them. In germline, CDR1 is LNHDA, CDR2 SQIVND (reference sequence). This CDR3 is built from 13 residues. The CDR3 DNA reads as TGTGCCAGTAGTCTCCAGAGCACAGATACGCAGTATTTT. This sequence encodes CASSLQSTDTQYF.

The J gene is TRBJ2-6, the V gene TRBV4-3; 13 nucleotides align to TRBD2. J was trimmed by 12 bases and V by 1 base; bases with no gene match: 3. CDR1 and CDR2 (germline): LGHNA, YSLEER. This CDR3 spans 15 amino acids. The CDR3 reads CASSQGTSGSSVLTF. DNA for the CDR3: TGCGCCAGCAGCCAAGGGACTAGCGGGAGCAGCGTCCTGACTTTC.

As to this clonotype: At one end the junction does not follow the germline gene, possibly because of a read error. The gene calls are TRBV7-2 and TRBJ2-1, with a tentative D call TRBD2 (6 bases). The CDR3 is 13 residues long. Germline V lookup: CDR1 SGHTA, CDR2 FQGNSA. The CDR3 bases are TGCGCCAGCAGCCTAGAAGCGGGCAATGAGCAGTTCTTC. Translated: CASSLEAGNEQFF. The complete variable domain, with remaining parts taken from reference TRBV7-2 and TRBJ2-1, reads GAGVSQSPSNKVTEKGKDVELRCDPISGHTALYWYRQSLGQGLEFLIYFQGNSAPDKSGLPSDRFSAERTGGSVSTLTIQRTQQEDSAVYLCASSLEAGNEQFFGPGTRLTVL.

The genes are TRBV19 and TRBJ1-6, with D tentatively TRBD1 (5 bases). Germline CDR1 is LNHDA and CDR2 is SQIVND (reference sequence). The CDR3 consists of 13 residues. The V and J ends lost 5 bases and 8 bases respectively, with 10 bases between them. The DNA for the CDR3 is TGTGCCAGTAGTCCGGACATCCATTCACCCCTCCACTTT. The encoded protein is CASSPDIHSPLHF.

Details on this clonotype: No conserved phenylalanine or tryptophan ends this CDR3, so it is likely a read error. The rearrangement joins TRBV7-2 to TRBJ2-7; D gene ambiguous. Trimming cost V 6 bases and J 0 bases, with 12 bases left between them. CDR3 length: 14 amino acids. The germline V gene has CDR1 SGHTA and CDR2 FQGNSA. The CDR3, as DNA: TGTGCCAGCAGGTTCTCAAGACTCTCCTACGAGCAGTACTGT. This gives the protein CASRFSRLSYEQYC.

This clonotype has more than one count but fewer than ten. The CDR3: CASSPYRGAYEQYF. The CDR3 nucleotides read TGTGCCAGCAGTCCCTACAGGGGGGCCTACGAGCAGTACTTC. The V gene is TRBV6-1, the J gene TRBJ2-7, with 8 positions matching TRBD1. V gave up 5 bases and J gave up 2 bases; unmatched junction bases: 5. This CDR3 spans 14 amino acids. CDR1 and CDR2 from the germline V gene are MNHNS and SASEGT.

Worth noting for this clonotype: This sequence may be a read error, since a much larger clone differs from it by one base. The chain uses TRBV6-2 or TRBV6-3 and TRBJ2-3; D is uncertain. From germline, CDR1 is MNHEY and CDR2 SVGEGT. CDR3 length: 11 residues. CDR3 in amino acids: CASSYEDMQYF. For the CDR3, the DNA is TGTGCCAGCAGTTACGAAGATATGCAGTATTTT.

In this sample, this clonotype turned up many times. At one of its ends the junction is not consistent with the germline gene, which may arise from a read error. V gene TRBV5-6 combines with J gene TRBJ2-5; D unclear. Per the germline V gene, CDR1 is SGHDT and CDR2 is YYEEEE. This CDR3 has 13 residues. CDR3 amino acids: CVSSFWGGETQYF. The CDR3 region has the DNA TGTGTCAGCAGCTTTTGGGGTGGAGAGACCCAGTACTTC.

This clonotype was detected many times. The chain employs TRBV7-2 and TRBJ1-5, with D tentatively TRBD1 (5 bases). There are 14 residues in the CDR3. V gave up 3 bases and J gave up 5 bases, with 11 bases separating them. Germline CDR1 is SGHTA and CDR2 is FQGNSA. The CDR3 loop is CASSLRRDYQPQHF. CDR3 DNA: TGTGCCAGCAGCTTGCGGAGGGACTATCAGCCCCAGCATTTT.

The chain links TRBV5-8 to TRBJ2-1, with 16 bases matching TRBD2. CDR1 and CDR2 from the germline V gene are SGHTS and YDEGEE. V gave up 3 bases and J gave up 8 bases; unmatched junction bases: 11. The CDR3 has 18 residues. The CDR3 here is CASSSPGTSGRGGYEQFF. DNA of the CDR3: TGTGCCAGCAGCTCCCCCGGGACTAGCGGGAGGGGGGGGTATGAGCAGTTCTTC.

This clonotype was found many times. This CDR3 reads CASSWATGTYEQYF. The DNA for the CDR3 is TGTGCCAGCAGCTGGGCGACAGGGACCTACGAGCAGTACTTC. V is TRBV5-5 and J is TRBJ2-7, with TRBD1 matching 7 bases. Germline CDR1 SGHKS, CDR2 YYEKEE (reference sequence). Trimming cost V 3 bases and J 2 bases; bases outside gene matches: 5. The CDR3 consists of 14 residues. The complete variable domain, with remaining parts taken from reference TRBV5-5 and TRBJ2-7, reads DAGVTQSPTHLIKTRGQQVTLRCSPISGHKSVSWYQQVLGQGPQFIFQYYEKEERGRGNFPDRFSARQFPNYSSELNVNALLLGDSALYLCASSWATGTYEQYFGPGTRLTVT.

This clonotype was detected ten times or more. This chain's CDR3 is CASKIDGNYGYTF. DNA for the CDR3: TGTGCCAGTAAAATAGACGGAAACTATGGCTACACCTTC. The V gene is TRBV19, the J gene TRBJ1-2, with no clear D. Between the trimmed V and J ends, which lost 7 bases and 2 bases, there was a span of 11 bases. Per the germline V gene, CDR1 is LNHDA and CDR2 is SQIVND (reference sequence). The CDR3 totals 13 residues.

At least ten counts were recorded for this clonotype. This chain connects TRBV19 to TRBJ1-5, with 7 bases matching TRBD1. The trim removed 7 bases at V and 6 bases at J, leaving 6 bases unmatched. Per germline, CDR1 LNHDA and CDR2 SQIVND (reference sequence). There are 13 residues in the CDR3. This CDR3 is CASNTGVGQPQHF. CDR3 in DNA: TGTGCCAGTAACACAGGGGTGGGTCAGCCCCAGCATTTT.

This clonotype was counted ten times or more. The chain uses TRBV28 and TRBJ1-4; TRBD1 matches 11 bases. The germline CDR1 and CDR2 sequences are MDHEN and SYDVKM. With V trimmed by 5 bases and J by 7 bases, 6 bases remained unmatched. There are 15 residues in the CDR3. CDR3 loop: CASSERTGGVEKLFF. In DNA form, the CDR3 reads TGTGCCAGCAGTGAGCGGACAGGGGGCGTTGAAAAACTGTTTTTT.

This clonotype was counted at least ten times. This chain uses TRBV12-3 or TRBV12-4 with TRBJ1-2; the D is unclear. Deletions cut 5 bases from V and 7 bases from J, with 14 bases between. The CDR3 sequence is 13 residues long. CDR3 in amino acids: CASSLTERGGYTF. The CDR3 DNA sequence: TGTGCCAGCAGTCTGACGGAGCGGGGTGGCTACACCTTC.

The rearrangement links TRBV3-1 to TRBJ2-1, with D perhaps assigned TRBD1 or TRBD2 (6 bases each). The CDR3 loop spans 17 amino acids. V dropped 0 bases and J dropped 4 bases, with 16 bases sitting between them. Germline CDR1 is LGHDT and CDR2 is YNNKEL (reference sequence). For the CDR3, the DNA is TGTGCCAGCAGCCAAGATGTTCGGGGGCCCCCATACAATGAGCAGTTCTTC. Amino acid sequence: CASSQDVRGPPYNEQFF.

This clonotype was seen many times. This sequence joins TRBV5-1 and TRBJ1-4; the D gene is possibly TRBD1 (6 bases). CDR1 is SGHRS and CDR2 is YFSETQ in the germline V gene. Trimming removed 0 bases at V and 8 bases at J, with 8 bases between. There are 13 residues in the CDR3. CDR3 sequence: CASSLATGEKLFF. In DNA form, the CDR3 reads TGCGCCAGCAGCTTGGCGACAGGCGAAAAACTGTTTTTT.

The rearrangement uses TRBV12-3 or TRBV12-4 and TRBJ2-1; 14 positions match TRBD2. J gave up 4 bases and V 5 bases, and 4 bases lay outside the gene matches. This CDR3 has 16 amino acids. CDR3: CASSVGLAGGYNEQFF. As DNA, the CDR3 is TGTGCCAGCAGTGTCGGACTAGCGGGGGGATACAATGAGCAGTTCTTC.

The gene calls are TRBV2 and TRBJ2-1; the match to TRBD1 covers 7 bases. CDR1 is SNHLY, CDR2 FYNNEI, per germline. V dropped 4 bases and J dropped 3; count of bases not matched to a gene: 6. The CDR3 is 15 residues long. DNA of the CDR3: TGTGCCAGCAGTGGTGGACAGGATAACTACAATGAGCAGTTCTTC. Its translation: CASSGGQDNYNEQFF.

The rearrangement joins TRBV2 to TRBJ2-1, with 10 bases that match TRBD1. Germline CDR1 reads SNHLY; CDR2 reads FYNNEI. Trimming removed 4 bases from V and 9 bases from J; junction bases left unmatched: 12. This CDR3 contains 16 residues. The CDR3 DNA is TGTGCCAGCAGTGTTACGAAACGGACAGGGGGTAGTGAGCAGTTCTTC. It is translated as CASSVTKRTGGSEQFF.

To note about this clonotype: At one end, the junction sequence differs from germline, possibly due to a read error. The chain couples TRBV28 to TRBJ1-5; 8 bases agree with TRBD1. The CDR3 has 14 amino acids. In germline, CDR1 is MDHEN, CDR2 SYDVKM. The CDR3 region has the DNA TGTGCCGGCAGCCCAGGACAGGGAAATCAGCCCCAGCATTTT. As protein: CAGSPGQGNQPQHF.

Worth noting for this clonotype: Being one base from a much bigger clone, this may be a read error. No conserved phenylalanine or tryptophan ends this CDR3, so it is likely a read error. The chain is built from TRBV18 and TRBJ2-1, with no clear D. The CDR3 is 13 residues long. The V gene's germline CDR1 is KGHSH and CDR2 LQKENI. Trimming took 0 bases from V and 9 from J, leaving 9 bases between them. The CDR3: CASSPPSSREQFL. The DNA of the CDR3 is TGTGCCAGCTCACCACCATCTAGTCGTGAGCAGTTCCTC.

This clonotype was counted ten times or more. The CDR3 DNA follows: TGTGCCAGCAGTTTACAGGGAAACAATCAGCCCCAGCATTTT. Encoded protein: CASSLQGNNQPQHF. The genes are TRBV7-9 and TRBJ1-5; perhaps TRBD1 as D (6 bases). CDR1 is SEHNR and CDR2 is FQNEAQ in the germline V gene (reference sequence). This CDR3 has 14 amino acids. With 6 bases removed from V and 3 bases from J, the gap between germline ends came to 12 bases. Looking up the rest from reference TRBV7-9 and TRBJ1-5 gives the full variable domain: DTGVSQNPRHKITKRGQNVTFRCDPISEHNRLYWYRQTLGQGPEFLTYFQNEAQLEKSRLLSDRFSAERPKGSFSTLEIQRTEQGDSAMYLCASSLQGNNQPQHFGDGTRLSIL.

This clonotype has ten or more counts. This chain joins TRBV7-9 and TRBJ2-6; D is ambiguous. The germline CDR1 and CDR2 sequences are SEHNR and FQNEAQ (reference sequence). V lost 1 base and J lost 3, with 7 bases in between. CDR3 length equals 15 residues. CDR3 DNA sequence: TGTGCCAGCAGCTTAGTGTATGATGGGGCCAACGTCCTGACTTTC. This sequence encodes CASSLVYDGANVLTF.

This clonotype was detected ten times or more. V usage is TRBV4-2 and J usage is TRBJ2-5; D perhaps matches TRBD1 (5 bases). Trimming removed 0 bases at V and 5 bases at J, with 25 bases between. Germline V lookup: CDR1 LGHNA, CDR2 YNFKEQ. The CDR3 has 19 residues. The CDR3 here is CASSQETPDAGNWLETQYF. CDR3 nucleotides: TGTGCCAGCAGCCAAGAGACCCCCGACGCAGGGAATTGGTTGGAGACCCAGTACTTC.

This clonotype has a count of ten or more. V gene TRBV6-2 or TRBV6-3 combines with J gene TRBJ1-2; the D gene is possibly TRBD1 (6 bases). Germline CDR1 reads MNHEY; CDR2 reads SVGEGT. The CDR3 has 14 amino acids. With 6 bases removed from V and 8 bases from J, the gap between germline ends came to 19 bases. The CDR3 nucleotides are TGTGCCAGCAGCCCCCTTTTTCACAGGGAAGGCTACACCTTC. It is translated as CASSPLFHREGYTF.

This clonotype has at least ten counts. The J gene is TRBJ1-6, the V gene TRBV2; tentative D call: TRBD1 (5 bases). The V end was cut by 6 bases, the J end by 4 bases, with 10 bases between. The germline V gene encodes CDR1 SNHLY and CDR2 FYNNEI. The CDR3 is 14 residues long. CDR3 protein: CASRNDRYNSPLHF. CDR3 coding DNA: TGTGCCAGCAGGAATGACAGATATAATTCACCCCTCCACTTT.

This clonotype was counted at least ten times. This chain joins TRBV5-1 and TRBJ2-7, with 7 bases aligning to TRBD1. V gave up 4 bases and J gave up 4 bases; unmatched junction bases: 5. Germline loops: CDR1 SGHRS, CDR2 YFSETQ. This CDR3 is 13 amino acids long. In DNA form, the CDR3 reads TGCGCCAGCAGCCCCTCAGGGGGTTACGAGCAGTACTTC. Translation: CASSPSGGYEQYF.

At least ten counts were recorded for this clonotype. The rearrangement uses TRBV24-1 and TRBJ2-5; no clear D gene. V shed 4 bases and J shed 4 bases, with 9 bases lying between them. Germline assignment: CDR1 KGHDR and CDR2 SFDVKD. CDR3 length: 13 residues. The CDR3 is CATSDPWGETQYF. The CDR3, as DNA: TGTGCCACCAGTGACCCTTGGGGAGAGACCCAGTACTTC.